The entry below gives a single T cell receptor (beta chain) sequence along with its context. No antigen is known for it. This entry belongs to a study of T cell responses to AZD1222 COVID-19 vaccine. General study findings and limits: After two AZD1222 doses, spike-specific TCR breadth and depth rose versus day 0.

Both about-4-week and about-12-week second-dose recipients were combined. Germline-derived CDR1 and CDR2 are SGHAT and FQNNGV. V was pared by 3 bases and J by 4 bases, with 9 bases of the junction left unmatched. This CDR3 has 17 residues. The method was immunoSEQ multiplex PCR; TCRdb's version includes in-frame clones alone and lacks a portion of them. Here the sample spans 100,000 to 150,000 clones, roughly 89% being singletons. The chain has TRBV11-2 and TRBJ2-1; TRBD2 aligns across 10 bases. Here the sequenced sample was peripheral blood, taken 28 days after the second AZD1222 dose. The sequence was obtained from an adult who received the AZD1222 COVID-19 vaccine. CDR3 nucleotides: TGTGCCAGCAGCTTTAGCAGCGGGGGGGCCTCTTACAATGAGCAGTTCTTC. This translates into CASSFSSGGASYNEQFF.